The rows below give T cell receptor beta chains drawn from one sample of a study of Graves' ophthalmopathy and Graves' hyperthyroidism. In TCRdb, the multiplex PCR reads were re-called with MiXCR into one record per CDR3 protein. The sample carries some 1.1 million distinct CDR3 sequences, 35% to 45% recorded once. The source material was peripheral blood or thyroid tissue (not recorded which). The receptor set was obtained from an adult man with Graves' hyperthyroidism. Each CDR3 is given with its conserved first and last residue. A D gene is named only where the DNA matches it firmly. Clone size is not always given. Where it is, it says once, few, many or a class for expanded clones.

J gene: TRBJ1-1; V gene: TRBV6-5; clone size: few; D gene: NA; CDR3 protein: CASSVRREGTEAFF; CDR3 DNA: TGTGCCAGCAGTGTGAGGAGAGAGGGCACTGAAGCTTTCTTT
J gene: TRBJ1-5; V gene: TRBV4-1; clone size: many; D gene: NA; CDR3 protein: CASSPPHRGNQPQHF; CDR3 DNA: TGCGCCAGCAGCCCTCCTCACAGGGGCAATCAGCCCCAGCATTTT
J gene: TRBJ2-7; V gene: TRBV5-1; clone size: once; D gene: TRBD2; CDR3 protein: CASRPGLASSYEQYF; CDR3 DNA: TGCGCCAGCAGACCGGGACTAGCGTCGTCCTACGAGCAGTACTTC
J gene: TRBJ1-6; V gene: TRBV12-3/TRBV12-4; clone size: many; D gene: TRBD1; CDR3 protein: CASKGQGVISPLHF; CDR3 DNA: TGTGCCAGCAAGGGACAGGGAGTCATTTCACCCCTCCACTTT
J gene: TRBJ1-5; V gene: TRBV24-1; clone size: many; D gene: NA; CDR3 protein: CATSDPTPGVAGNQPQHF; CDR3 DNA: TGTGCCACCAGTGATCCGACGCCGGGGGTAGCGGGCAATCAGCCCCAGCATTTT
J gene: TRBJ2-7; V gene: TRBV20-1; clone size: NA; D gene: TRBD2; CDR3 protein: CSARDRLSGVYEQYF; CDR3 DNA: TGCAGTGCTAGAGATCGTTTGAGCGGGGTCTACGAGCAGTACTTC
J gene: TRBJ1-1; V gene: TRBV20-1; clone size: NA; D gene: NA; CDR3 protein: CSASAGGMNTEAFF; CDR3 DNA: TGCAGTGCCTCTGCCGGGGGCATGAACACTGAAGCTTTCTTT
J gene: TRBJ2-7; V gene: TRBV12-3/TRBV12-4; clone size: NA; D gene: NA; CDR3 protein: CASSPQETTYEQYF; CDR3 DNA: TGTGCCAGCAGCCCACAGGAAACGACCTACGAGCAGTACTTC
J gene: TRBJ1-1; V gene: TRBV12-3/TRBV12-4; clone size: many; D gene: NA; CDR3 protein: CASSHPRGGPTSTEAFF; CDR3 DNA: TGTGCCAGCAGCCATCCTCGTGGGGGGCCGACGAGCACTGAAGCTTTCTTT
J gene: TRBJ2-3; V gene: TRBV19; clone size: NA; D gene: NA; CDR3 protein: CASRGRGRDTQYF; CDR3 DNA: TGTGCCAGCCGGGGACGCGGACGGGATACGCAGTATTTT
J gene: TRBJ2-7; V gene: TRBV11-2; clone size: NA; D gene: TRBD1; CDR3 protein: CASSEADRDSSYEQYF; CDR3 DNA: TGTGCCAGCAGTGAAGCCGACCGGGACAGCTCCTACGAGCAGTACTTC
J gene: TRBJ1-2; V gene: TRBV6-6; clone size: NA; D gene: NA; CDR3 protein: CASWRGDYGYTF; CDR3 DNA: TGTGCCAGCTGGCGGGGGGACTATGGCTACACCTTC
J gene: TRBJ1-5; V gene: TRBV11-2; clone size: many; D gene: NA; CDR3 protein: CASSPQVNPNQPQHF; CDR3 DNA: TGTGCCAGCAGCCCCCAGGTGAACCCCAATCAGCCCCAGCATTTT
J gene: TRBJ2-7; V gene: TRBV7-2; clone size: NA; D gene: NA; CDR3 protein: CASSLLGEGTNYEQYF; CDR3 DNA: TGTGCCAGCAGCTTACTCGGCGAAGGGACCAACTACGAGCAGTACTTC
J gene: TRBJ1-5; V gene: TRBV2; clone size: NA; D gene: NA; CDR3 protein: CASSEAQVLTGIAGNQPQHF; CDR3 DNA: TGTGCCAGCAGTGAAGCGCAAGTCTTAACGGGGATTGCGGGCAATCAGCCCCAGCATTTT
J gene: TRBJ1-2; V gene: TRBV4-1; clone size: many; D gene: NA; CDR3 protein: CASSQVHRKGYGYTF; CDR3 DNA: TGCGCCAGCAGCCAAGTTCACAGGAAAGGATATGGCTACACCTTC
J gene: TRBJ1-2; V gene: TRBV10-3; clone size: NA; D gene: NA; CDR3 protein: CAISDEDTTNYGYTF; CDR3 DNA: TGTGCCATCAGTGATGAAGACACGACTAACTATGGCTACACCTTC
J gene: TRBJ1-1; V gene: TRBV7-2; clone size: few; D gene: NA; CDR3 protein: CASSQREGPSTEAFF; CDR3 DNA: TGTGCCAGCAGCCAAAGAGAGGGACCTAGCACTGAAGCTTTCTTT
J gene: TRBJ1-5; V gene: TRBV10-3; clone size: NA; D gene: TRBD1; CDR3 protein: CAIRGGQGEDQPQHF; CDR3 DNA: TGTGCCATCAGGGGAGGACAGGGTGAGGATCAGCCCCAGCATTTT
J gene: TRBJ2-7; V gene: TRBV9; clone size: NA; D gene: TRBD2; CDR3 protein: CASSLPSGSSYEQYF; CDR3 DNA: TGTGCCAGCAGCCTACCTAGCGGAAGCTCCTACGAGCAGTACTTC
J gene: TRBJ2-5; V gene: TRBV20-1; clone size: once; D gene: NA; CDR3 protein: CSARSRIATGGTQPQYF; CDR3 DNA: TGCAGTGCTAGAAGTCGTATAGCGACTGGCGGGACACAGCCCCAGTACTTC
J gene: TRBJ2-7; V gene: TRBV7-9; clone size: NA; D gene: TRBD1; CDR3 protein: CASREPGQGAEQYF; CDR3 DNA: TGTGCCAGCAGGGAACCGGGACAGGGGGCCGAGCAGTACTTC
J gene: TRBJ1-2; V gene: TRBV19; clone size: NA; D gene: TRBD1; CDR3 protein: CATSDRGDYGYTF; CDR3 DNA: TGTGCCACCTCGGACAGGGGAGACTATGGCTACACCTTC
J gene: TRBJ1-2; V gene: TRBV20-1; clone size: NA; D gene: NA; CDR3 protein: CSAGGGYEGKNYGYTF; CDR3 DNA: TGCAGTGCTGGAGGGGGGTACGAGGGGAAGAACTATGGCTACACCTTC
J gene: TRBJ1-2; V gene: TRBV6-2/TRBV6-3; clone size: many; D gene: NA; CDR3 protein: CASKEGSRGYTF; CDR3 DNA: TGTGCCAGCAAGGAGGGGTCGCGTGGCTACACCTTC
J gene: TRBJ1-1; V gene: TRBV25-1; clone size: NA; D gene: NA; CDR3 protein: CARSMNTEAFF; CDR3 DNA: TGTGCCAGATCCATGAACACTGAAGCTTTCTTT
J gene: TRBJ2-5; V gene: TRBV7-3; clone size: many; D gene: NA; CDR3 protein: CASSPSALAGRETQYF; CDR3 DNA: TGTGCCAGCAGCCCCTCCGCCCTCGCCGGTCGAGAGACCCAGTACTTC
J gene: TRBJ1-1; V gene: TRBV19; clone size: NA; D gene: NA; CDR3 protein: CASSIVAPPRTEAFF; CDR3 DNA: TGTGCCAGTAGTATAGTGGCCCCCCCCCGCACTGAAGCTTTCTTT
J gene: TRBJ2-7; V gene: TRBV6-5; clone size: few; D gene: TRBD1; CDR3 protein: CASSYRDSDTYEQYF; CDR3 DNA: TGTGCCAGCAGTTACCGGGACAGTGATACCTACGAGCAGTACTTC
J gene: TRBJ1-5; V gene: TRBV5-5; clone size: NA; D gene: NA; CDR3 protein: CASTTSTANQPQHF; CDR3 DNA: TGTGCCAGCACCACCTCGACAGCAAATCAGCCCCAGCATTTT